The 26 T cell receptor beta chains in this list originate from one sample, sequenced in a study of blood T cell repertoires in COVID-19. Using immunoSEQ multiplex PCR, the repertoire was profiled, and TCRdb retains in-frame clones only, with some absent. The sample has about 220,000 clones; roughly 90% are singletons. The sample taken for sequencing was PBMCs or T cells enriched from blood (not recorded which). The receptors derive from a woman aged 40-49 years with acute COVID-19.

Comments on this clone: Other DNA variants within this sample encode the same CDR3. This chain connects TRBV7-2 to TRBJ2-3; TRBD2 agrees at 8 bases. CDR1 SGHTA and CDR2 FQGNSA come from the germline V gene. This CDR3 is built from 15 residues. V trimming: 0 bases; J trimming: 1 base; junction bases outside the gene matches: 0. The CDR3 DNA sequence: TGTGCCAGCAGCTTAGCTAGCGGGGGCACAGATACGCAGTATTTT. Protein: CASSLASGGTDTQYF.

This clone was found once. The J gene is TRBJ1-5, the V gene TRBV27, with 7 bases identical to TRBD1. Germline CDR1 reads MNHEY; CDR2 reads SMNVEV (reference sequence). The CDR3 spans 14 residues. Trimming at V came to 9 bases and at J to 2 bases, leaving 7 bases not matched to a gene. The CDR3 loop is CASSQGVGNQPQHF. The CDR3 bases are TGTGCCAGTAGTCAGGGGGTTGGCAATCAGCCCCAGCATTTT.

V and J are TRBV24-1 and TRBJ1-2; no clear D gene. Between the trimmed V and J ends, which lost 4 bases and 6 bases, there was a span of 11 bases. Germline CDR1 and CDR2: KGHDR and SFDVKD. This CDR3 has 13 amino acids. This chain's CDR3 is CATSDPGWDGYTF. In DNA, the CDR3 is TGTGCCACCAGTGACCCAGGTTGGGATGGCTACACCTTC.

Only one count was recorded for this clone. This rearrangement joins TRBV7-9 to TRBJ1-6; 8 nucleotides align to TRBD1. V lost 5 bases and J lost 10; bases outside the gene matches: 7. The CDR3 length is 14 residues. The V gene's germline CDR1 is SEHNR and CDR2 FQNEAQ (reference sequence). CDR3 in DNA: TGTGCCAGCAGCCGCCAGGGGGCCCGATCACCCCTCCACTTT. Its translation is CASSRQGARSPLHF.

The chain joins TRBV11-2 to TRBJ1-5; tentatively, D is TRBD1 (6 bases). The CDR3 loop spans 14 amino acids. Germline V gene lookup returns CDR1 SGHAT and CDR2 FQNNGV. V lost 1 base and J lost 7, with 11 bases in between. CDR3 protein: CASSLAGVGQPQHF. CDR3 DNA sequence: TGTGCCAGCAGCTTAGCAGGGGTCGGGCAGCCCCAGCATTTT.

This clone was seen just once. The rearrangement uses TRBV7-9 and TRBJ1-5; possibly TRBD1 for D (6 bases). CDR1 is SEHNR and CDR2 is FQNEAQ in the germline V gene (reference sequence). This CDR3 has 19 residues. Trimming removed 1 base from V and 4 bases from J, with 23 bases in between. For the CDR3, the DNA is TGTGCCAGCAGCTTAGTAGTCACAGGCAAAGGGGGATCAAATCAGCCCCAGCATTTT. Translated, it gives CASSLVVTGKGGSNQPQHF.

This clone was found a few times. The V gene is TRBV19, the J gene TRBJ1-5; no clear D gene. V was shortened by 4 bases and J by 4 bases, with 11 bases between the two germline ends. The germline gives CDR1 LNHDA, CDR2 SQIVND (reference sequence). This CDR3 is 14 amino acids long. CDR3 protein: CASSKWEWNQPQHF. As DNA, the CDR3 is TGTGCCAGTAGTAAGTGGGAGTGGAATCAGCCCCAGCATTTT.

The chain is built from TRBV15 and TRBJ1-2; TRBD1 matches 8 bases. In germline, CDR1 is LNHNV, CDR2 YYDKDF (reference sequence). CDR3 length: 17 residues. V lost 0 bases, J lost 7 bases, and 13 bases stayed unmatched. Written as DNA, the CDR3 is TGTGCCACCAGCAGAGATCGAGGGTCTTCAGGGGGCGGTGGCTACACCTTC. This codes for CATSRDRGSSGGGGYTF.

The rearrangement links TRBV5-4 to TRBJ1-6, with 9 bases aligning to TRBD1. The V segment lost 0 bases and the J segment 9 bases; nucleotides outside the gene matches: 7. This CDR3 is built from 16 residues. CDR1 SGHNT and CDR2 YYREEE come from the germline V gene (reference sequence). CDR3 amino acids: CASSLELGQGFSPLHF. The CDR3 DNA sequence: TGTGCCAGCAGCTTGGAGCTTGGACAGGGGTTTTCACCCCTCCACTTT.

This clone was observed at least ten times. The V and J genes are TRBV7-8 and TRBJ2-5; 14 nucleotides agree with TRBD2. The junction had 3 bases not matched to a gene; V was cut back by 5 bases and J by 1 base. CDR1 is SGHVS and CDR2 is FQNEAQ in the germline V gene. The CDR3 extends over 16 amino acids. For the CDR3, the DNA is TGTGCCAGCAGCCTCGGGACTAGCGGGGGCCAAGAGACCCAGTACTTC. Its protein is CASSLGTSGGQETQYF. The full variable domain, in which reference TRBV7-8 and TRBJ2-5 provide the parts outside the CDR3, is GAGVSQSPRYKVAKRGQDVALRCDPISGHVSLFWYQQALGQGPEFLTYFQNEAQLDKSGLPSDRFFAERPEGSVSTLKIQRTQQEDSAVYLCASSLGTSGGQETQYFGPGTRLLVL.

The chain recombines TRBV2 with TRBJ1-2; 8 bases align to TRBD1. Germline V lookup: CDR1 SNHLY, CDR2 FYNNEI. There are 15 residues in the CDR3. V was clipped by 4 bases and J by 4 bases; unmatched bases: 8. The CDR3 nucleotides are TGTGCCAGCAGTGCTAGGACAGGGTCGGTCTATGGCTACACCTTC. This translates into CASSARTGSVYGYTF.

V is TRBV2 and J is TRBJ2-1; the D gene is possibly TRBD1 (6 bases). The V gene lost 3 bases and the J gene lost 6 bases, with 15 bases spanning the gap. The CDR3 loop spans 15 amino acids. Germline CDR1 SNHLY, CDR2 FYNNEI. The CDR3 region has the DNA TGTGCCAGCAGTGAGGGACAAGCACGAACCAATGAGCAGTTCTTC. Encoded protein: CASSEGQARTNEQFF.

This clone was detected only once. The chain couples TRBV14 to TRBJ2-7; D uncertain. This CDR3 has 12 amino acids. Germline values: CDR1 SGHDN, CDR2 FVKESK. With 1 base removed from V and 3 bases from J, the gap between germline ends came to 4 bases. The CDR3 spells CASSQVVYEQYF. CDR3 sequence (DNA): TGTGCCAGCAGCCAAGTCGTCTACGAGCAGTACTTC.

The chain carries TRBV4-1 and TRBJ1-1; possible D gene TRBD1, 6 bases. The ends were cut back, 4 bases at V and 2 bases at J, with 17 bases in the middle. There are 16 residues in the CDR3. The germline V gene has CDR1 MGHRA and CDR2 YSYEKL. The CDR3 nucleotides read TGCGCCAGCAGCCCTCTCAGGACAGCCTTTAACACTGAAGCTTTCTTT. This encodes CASSPLRTAFNTEAFF.

The V and J genes are TRBV19 and TRBJ1-1; TRBD1 is a possible D gene (6 bases). Germline V gene data show CDR1 as LNHDA and CDR2 as SQIVND (reference sequence). This CDR3 comprises 12 residues. Between the trimmed V and J ends, which lost 3 bases and 7 bases, there was a span of 9 bases. CDR3 in amino acids: CASSIRRGEAFF. The CDR3 DNA follows: TGTGCCAGTAGTATTCGCAGGGGTGAAGCTTTCTTT.

The chain joins TRBV7-2 to TRBJ1-1; D unclear. Germline values: CDR1 SGHTA, CDR2 FQGNSA. The ends were cut back, 3 bases at V and 8 bases at J, with 13 bases in the middle. This CDR3 has 13 amino acids. The DNA of the CDR3 is TGTGCCAGCAGCTTGGAGACTGCGGGAGAAGCTTTCTTT. Translation: CASSLETAGEAFF.

This clone was picked up a small number of times. The gene calls are TRBV5-1 and TRBJ1-4, with TRBD1 identical over 8 bases. This CDR3 has 13 residues. V was pared by 5 bases and J by 5 bases, with 2 bases of the junction left unmatched. The germline gives CDR1 SGHRS, CDR2 YFSETQ. This chain's CDR3 is CASRGQVNEKLFF. Here the CDR3 DNA reads TGCGCCAGCAGGGGACAGGTGAATGAAAAACTGTTTTTT.

The chain is built from TRBV24-1 and TRBJ1-1; no clear D. V lost 3 bases and J lost 5, with 6 bases in between. CDR1 and CDR2 from the germline V gene are KGHDR and SFDVKD. CDR3 size: 12 residues. The CDR3 bases are TGTGCCACCAGTGATCCGGGGACTGAAGCTTTCTTT. The encoded protein is CATSDPGTEAFF.

This chain joins TRBV5-1 and TRBJ2-2, with 8 bases lining up with TRBD2. In germline, CDR1 is SGHRS, CDR2 YFSETQ. The CDR3 consists of 15 residues. Trimming took 4 bases from V and 2 from J; bases not matched to a gene: 4. The CDR3: CASSPGTSNTGELFF. The CDR3 nucleotides read TGCGCCAGCAGCCCCGGGACTAGTAACACCGGGGAGCTGTTTTTT. Together with reference TRBV5-1 and TRBJ2-2, the CDR3 gives the full variable domain: KAGVTQTPRYLIKTRGQQVTLSCSPISGHRSVSWYQQTPGQGLQFLFEYFSETQRNKGNFPGRFSGRQFSNSRSEMNVSTLELGDSALYLCASSPGTSNTGELFFGEGSRLTVL.

The chain combines TRBV19 with TRBJ1-4; D not resolved. Germline values: CDR1 LNHDA, CDR2 SQIVND (reference sequence). V lost 0 bases to trimming and J lost 6 bases, with 8 bases between them. The CDR3 consists of 14 residues. CDR3 nucleotides: TGTGCCAGTAGTATAGACACCCCGGATGAAAAACTGTTTTTT. It codes for CASSIDTPDEKLFF.

V gene TRBV27 combines with J gene TRBJ1-1; D call uncertain. V was pared by 2 bases and J by 1 base, with 14 bases between. The CDR3 is 16 residues long. Germline CDR1 reads MNHEY; CDR2 reads SMNVEV (reference sequence). As DNA, the CDR3 is TGTGCCAGCAGTTTAGAGGGCGGACCGCCGAACACTGAAGCTTTCTTT. Protein sequence: CASSLEGGPPNTEAFF.

This chain links TRBV18 with TRBJ1-2, with 9 bases matching TRBD1. Germline V gene data show CDR1 as KGHSH and CDR2 as LQKENI. V was clipped by 1 base and J by 6 bases; unmatched bases: 3. This CDR3 has 14 amino acids. The CDR3, as DNA: TGTGCCAGCTCACCACGGGACAGGGAGAATGGCTACACCTTC. This encodes CASSPRDRENGYTF.

V usage is TRBV3-1 (or the pseudogene TRBV3-2) and J usage is TRBJ1-2; maybe TRBD1 (6 bases). CDR1 is LGHDT and CDR2 is YNNKEL in the germline V gene (reference sequence). Deletions cut 3 bases from V and 2 bases from J, with 7 bases between. CDR3 length: 13 amino acids. The chain's CDR3 is CASSQTGNYGYTF. The CDR3 nucleotides read TGTGCCAGCAGCCAGACAGGCAACTATGGCTACACCTTC.

The rearrangement joins TRBV24-1 to TRBJ1-2; no reliable D call. The CDR3 contains 14 residues. V lost 1 base to trimming and J lost 5 bases, with 10 bases between them. Germline-derived CDR1 and CDR2 are KGHDR and SFDVKD. The DNA of the CDR3 is TGTGCCACCAGTGATTTCAGAACATCGTATGGCTACACCTTC. This sequence encodes CATSDFRTSYGYTF.

The chain joins TRBV13 to TRBJ2-3, with 8 positions matching TRBD1. Germline V gene sequence: CDR1 PRHDT, CDR2 FYEKMQ (reference sequence). After removal of 6 bases from V and 1 base from J, the junction contained 6 bases not matched to a gene. The CDR3 runs 15 residues. Written as DNA, the CDR3 is TGTGCCAGCAGTCTGGACAGGGCGGGCACAGATACGCAGTATTTT. Translation gives CASSLDRAGTDTQYF. The full variable domain, with the rest looked up from reference TRBV13 and TRBJ2-3, is AAGVIQSPRHLIKEKRETATLKCYPIPRHDTVYWYQQGPGQDPQFLISFYEKMQSDKGSIPDRFSAQQFSDYHSELNMSSLELGDSALYFCASSLDRAGTDTQYFGPGTRLTVL.

The V gene is TRBV24-1, the J gene TRBJ1-5; D is possibly TRBD1 (5 bases). Germline values: CDR1 KGHDR, CDR2 SFDVKD. The CDR3 length is 18 residues. Trimming pared 4 bases from V and 5 bases from J, leaving 23 bases between. CDR3: CATSDPHEWLGEDQPQHF. In DNA, the CDR3 is TGTGCCACCAGTGACCCCCACGAGTGGTTAGGGGAAGATCAGCCCCAGCATTTT.